The 29 T cell receptor beta chains below all came from one sample that was sequenced in a study of blood T cell repertoires in COVID-19. Some clones are missing from TCRdb's copy, which holds only in-frame ones; the method was immunoSEQ multiplex PCR. The sample records about 32,000 clones, approximately 90% being singletons. The specimen sequenced was peripheral blood. All receptors come from a man in his sixties with acute or convalescent COVID-19.

The chain links TRBV3-1 (or the pseudogene TRBV3-2) to TRBJ2-1, with 13 bases fitting TRBD2. The CDR3 has 15 amino acids. Germline V gene sequence: CDR1 LGHDT, CDR2 YNNKEL (reference sequence). J lost 9 bases, V lost 6 bases, and 8 bases had no gene match. CDR3 in DNA: TGTGCCAGCAGACTCGGACTAGCGGGAGTGGGTGAGCAGTTCTTC. It specifies CASRLGLAGVGEQFF.

The chain carries TRBV7-9 and TRBJ2-6; D gene ambiguous. The germline V gene encodes CDR1 SEHNR and CDR2 FQNEAQ (reference sequence). The CDR3 sequence is 14 residues long. V lost 5 bases and J 4 bases, leaving 9 bases between the germline ends. The CDR3 bases are TGTGCCAGCAGCCCGACGACAGGGGCCAACGTCCTGACTTTC. Encoded protein: CASSPTTGANVLTF. Drawing the rest from reference TRBV7-9 and TRBJ2-6, the complete variable domain is DTGVSQNPRHKITKRGQNVTFRCDPISEHNRLYWYRQTLGQGPEFLTYFQNEAQLEKSRLLSDRFSAERPKGSFSTLEIQRTEQGDSAMYLCASSPTTGANVLTFGAGSRLTVL.

The chain recombines TRBV19 with TRBJ1-3; no clear D. CDR1 is LNHDA and CDR2 is SQIVND in the germline V gene (reference sequence). The CDR3 contains 14 residues. V dropped 7 bases and J dropped 0 bases, with 10 bases sitting between them. The CDR3 is CASTPIPSGNTIYF. DNA for the CDR3: TGTGCCAGTACCCCCATCCCCTCTGGAAACACCATATATTTT.

This clone was picked up a small number of times. J is TRBJ2-1 and V is TRBV4-3; 8 nucleotides agree with TRBD2. The CDR3 runs to 15 residues. The V gene end was trimmed by 0 bases and the J gene end by 4 bases; junction bases not matched to a gene: 2. Germline V gives CDR1 LGHNA, CDR2 YSLEER. The CDR3 reads CASSQEGGRYNEQFF. The DNA for the CDR3 is TGCGCCAGCAGCCAAGAAGGCGGGAGGTACAATGAGCAGTTCTTC.

The chain combines TRBV9 with TRBJ2-7; D is unresolved. V was shortened by 1 base and J by 3 bases, with 8 bases between the two germline ends. The CDR3 runs 13 residues. Germline V gene lookup returns CDR1 SGDLS and CDR2 YYNGEE. The CDR3 DNA reads as TGTGCCAGCAGCGTATCACCGGGCTACGAGCAGTACTTC. This translates into CASSVSPGYEQYF.

The V gene is TRBV25-1, the J gene TRBJ1-2; a weak D match, TRBD1 (5 bases). The CDR3 is made up of 13 amino acids. The V end was cut by 2 bases, the J end by 9 bases, with 13 bases between. The germline V gene encodes CDR1 MGHDK and CDR2 SYGVNS. CDR3: CASSEDPWGSYTF. Written as DNA, the CDR3 is TGTGCCAGCAGTGAAGACCCTTGGGGCAGCTACACCTTC.

The J gene is TRBJ1-5, the V gene TRBV6-5; tentatively, D is TRBD1 (6 bases). The CDR3 totals 14 residues. Deletions cut 5 bases from V and 4 bases from J, with 12 bases between. Germline CDR1 reads MNHEY; CDR2 reads SVGAGI. This CDR3 is CASSPGQGNQPQHF. In nucleotides, the CDR3 is TGTGCCAGCAGTCCAGGGCAGGGGAATCAGCCCCAGCATTTT.

V usage is TRBV24-1 and J usage is TRBJ1-2, with D maybe TRBD1 (5 bases). Per germline, CDR1 KGHDR and CDR2 SFDVKD. V lost 2 bases and J 6 bases, leaving 12 bases between the germline ends. The CDR3 spans 14 residues. This CDR3 is CATSDSRDWNGYTF. The CDR3 DNA reads TGTGCCACCAGTGATTCCAGGGACTGGAATGGCTACACCTTC.

The V call is TRBV6-2 or TRBV6-3, the J call TRBJ2-1, with 13 positions matching TRBD2. The germline V gene has CDR1 MNHEY and CDR2 SVGEGT. This CDR3 has 17 amino acids. V lost 6 bases to trimming and J lost 7 bases; unmatched junction nucleotides: 12. In nucleotides, the CDR3 is TGTGCCAGCAGCAGACCGGGACTAGCGGGACTTCCGAATGAGCAGTTCTTC. Protein sequence: CASSRPGLAGLPNEQFF.

The gene calls are TRBV4-2 and TRBJ2-7; weak D call: TRBD1 (6 bases). The CDR3 has 13 residues. Per germline, CDR1 LGHNA and CDR2 YNFKEQ. V was cut by 4 bases and J by 4 bases, with 11 bases left in between. DNA for the CDR3: TGTGCCAGCAGCCTTAACGACAGGTACGAGCAGTACTTC. This encodes CASSLNDRYEQYF.

This clone was recorded only once. The chain links TRBV6-5 to TRBJ1-5, with 7 bases fitting TRBD1. J gave up 3 bases and V 8 bases, and 7 bases lay outside the gene matches. This CDR3 spans 14 amino acids. Looked up from germline, CDR1 is MNHEY and CDR2 is SVGAGI. The CDR3 sequence is CASGDSSNNQPQHF. The CDR3 coding sequence is TGTGCCAGCGGGGACAGTTCAAACAATCAGCCCCAGCATTTT.

For the CDR3, the DNA is TGTGCCAGCAGCTTCGCAAGCGGAGTAGGCTACAATGAGCAGTTCTTC. This codes for CASSFASGVGYNEQFF. The chain has TRBV11-3 and TRBJ2-1; tentative D call: TRBD2 (5 bases). The CDR3 has 16 residues. Germline assignment: CDR1 SGHNT and CDR2 YENEEA. V was clipped by 3 bases and J by 3 bases, with 15 bases between them.

The genes are TRBV2 and TRBJ2-5; 7 bases map to TRBD1. The CDR3 runs to 15 residues. CDR1 and CDR2 from the germline V gene are SNHLY and FYNNEI. Losses at the gene ends were 6 bases for V and 2 bases for J; bases not matched to a gene: 9. The DNA of the CDR3 is TGTGCCAGCAGGAGTACAGGGGCCGTGCAAGAGACCCAGTACTTC. It encodes CASRSTGAVQETQYF.

The chain joins TRBV7-3 to TRBJ2-2, with 7 bases fitting TRBD2. The CDR3 is 15 residues long. Germline V gives CDR1 SGHTA, CDR2 FQGTGA. J was trimmed by 4 bases and V by 6 bases; bases with no gene match: 8. The CDR3: CASRLGGEGTGELFF. In nucleotides, the CDR3 is TGTGCCAGCAGGTTGGGAGGGGAGGGCACCGGGGAGCTGTTTTTT.

The rearrangement joins TRBV18 to TRBJ1-6; 8 bases align to TRBD1. V lost 4 bases and J lost 7; bases outside the gene matches: 6. Germline V CDR1 and CDR2: KGHSH, LQKENI. CDR3 size: 15 residues. CDR3 nucleotide sequence: TGTGCCAGCTCACATTGGGGGACAGGCAATTCACCCCTCCACTTT. Amino acid sequence: CASSHWGTGNSPLHF.

The V and J genes are TRBV28 and TRBJ2-7, with a weak D call TRBD1 (5 bases). The CDR3 is 13 residues long. V was pared by 2 bases and J by 7 bases, with 12 bases between. CDR1 and CDR2 from the germline V gene are MDHEN and SYDVKM. In nucleotides, the CDR3 is TGTGCCAGCAGTTTAACGATTGGGGCAGAGCAGTACTTC. Protein product: CASSLTIGAEQYF.

The rearrangement uses TRBV24-1 and TRBJ2-7; TRBD1 is a possible D gene (5 bases). Trimming removed 0 bases at V and 1 base at J, with 12 bases between. Germline lookup yields CDR1 KGHDR and CDR2 SFDVKD. The CDR3 is 16 residues long. Here the CDR3 reads CATSDLGQGPSYEQYV. DNA of the CDR3: TGTGCCACCAGTGATTTGGGGCAGGGTCCGTCCTACGAGCAGTACGTC.

This sequence joins TRBV5-8 and TRBJ2-1, with 8 nucleotides matching TRBD1. Looked up from germline, CDR1 is SGHTS and CDR2 is YDEGEE. The CDR3 has 17 residues. J lost 7 bases, V lost 2 bases, and 14 bases had no gene match. CDR3: CASSFRHGPGGGNEQFF. The CDR3 DNA reads as TGTGCCAGCAGCTTTCGACACGGGCCAGGGGGCGGGAATGAGCAGTTCTTC.

The chain employs TRBV11-3 and TRBJ2-1; 11 nucleotides agree with TRBD2. Germline assignment: CDR1 SGHNT and CDR2 YENEEA. Trimming cost V 5 bases and J 6 bases; bases outside gene matches: 9. The CDR3 is made up of 16 amino acids. CDR3 bases: TGTGCCAGCAGCCAACTAGCGGGAGCCCGGGGCAATGAGCAGTTCTTC. Translating gives CASSQLAGARGNEQFF.

CDR3 residues: CASSTAGLGNEQFF. In nucleotides, the CDR3 is TGCGCCAGCAGCACGGCGGGACTAGGGAATGAGCAGTTCTTC. The genes are TRBV5-1 and TRBJ2-1; 8 nucleotides line up with TRBD2. The germline V gene has CDR1 SGHRS and CDR2 YFSETQ. The V gene end was trimmed by 4 bases and the J gene end by 7 bases; junction bases not matched to a gene: 7. CDR3 length: 14 residues. The variable domain in full, completed from reference TRBV5-1 and TRBJ2-1, reads KAGVTQTPRYLIKTRGQQVTLSCSPISGHRSVSWYQQTPGQGLQFLFEYFSETQRNKGNFPGRFSGRQFSNSRSEMNVSTLELGDSALYLCASSTAGLGNEQFFGPGTRLTVL.

This clone was seen only once. The CDR3 sequence: CASSQAGGPGNTIYF. The CDR3 DNA follows: TGTGCCAGCAGCCAAGCGGGGGGTCCAGGAAACACCATATATTTT. The chain is built from TRBV14 and TRBJ1-3, with a tentative D call TRBD1 (5 bases). Germline CDR1 is SGHDN and CDR2 is FVKESK. This CDR3 comprises 15 residues. Trimming took 1 base from V and 4 from J, leaving 11 bases between them.

The J gene is TRBJ1-5, the V gene TRBV6-1; 9 positions match TRBD1. The CDR3 has 14 residues. The germline V gene encodes CDR1 MNHNS and CDR2 SASEGT. V dropped 6 bases and J dropped 2; count of bases not matched to a gene: 2. Here the CDR3 reads CASRGQGGNQPQHF. As DNA, the CDR3 is TGTGCCAGCAGGGGACAGGGAGGCAATCAGCCCCAGCATTTT.

The chain is built from TRBV7-3 and TRBJ2-2, with D tentatively TRBD1 (5 bases). Germline loops: CDR1 SGHTA, CDR2 FQGTGA. V was shortened by 6 bases and J by 1 base, with 9 bases between the two germline ends. This CDR3 comprises 14 residues. CDR3 amino acids: CASSQTENTGELFF. CDR3 in DNA: TGTGCCAGCAGTCAGACAGAGAACACCGGGGAGCTGTTTTTT.

This clone has a single count. J is TRBJ2-1 and V is TRBV4-1; D is unresolved. Trimming took off 1 base at V and 4 bases at J, with 17 bases between the two ends. The CDR3 has 17 amino acids. CDR1 is MGHRA, CDR2 YSYEKL, per germline. Written as DNA, the CDR3 is TGCGCCAGCAGCCAAGCGACCGGCGGTCGCGCTTACAATGAGCAGTTCTTC. It encodes CASSQATGGRAYNEQFF.

The V call is TRBV12-3 or TRBV12-4, the J call TRBJ2-1; D not certain. The CDR3 runs 13 residues. V shed 7 bases and J shed 10 bases, with 17 bases lying between them. In nucleotides, the CDR3 is TGTGCCAGCACCATTTCCGGGTCTTGGGAGCAGTTCTTC. This encodes CASTISGSWEQFF.

The genes are TRBV6-5 and TRBJ1-2, with D possibly matching TRBD1 (5 bases). This CDR3 comprises 11 residues. Germline V lookup: CDR1 MNHEY, CDR2 SVGAGI. The V end was cut by 5 bases, the J end by 8 bases, with 9 bases between. CDR3: CASSRGGGYTF. In DNA, the CDR3 is TGTGCCAGCAGTCGGGGGGGAGGCTACACCTTC.

A single count supports this clone. V is TRBV18 and J is TRBJ2-7; TRBD1 matches 7 bases. The J segment lost 3 bases and the V segment lost 3 bases, leaving 5 bases of the junction unmatched. The CDR3 totals 14 residues. CDR1 is KGHSH and CDR2 is LQKENI in the germline V gene. The CDR3 protein is CASSPDRANYEQYF. The CDR3 region has the DNA TGTGCCAGCTCACCCGACAGGGCGAACTACGAGCAGTACTTC.

The chain recombines TRBV18 with TRBJ1-1; D uncertain. Germline CDR1 and CDR2: KGHSH and LQKENI. The V end was cut by 2 bases, the J end by 3 bases, with 10 bases between. The CDR3 spans 14 residues. The DNA for the CDR3 is TGTGCCAGCTCACCAAGCGGGCAACACACTGAAGCTTTCTTT. Its translation is CASSPSGQHTEAFF. The whole variable domain, filled in from reference TRBV18 and TRBJ1-1, reads NAGVMQNPRHLVRRRGQEARLRCSPMKGHSHVYWYRQLPEEGLKFMVYLQKENIIDESGMPKERFSAEFPKEGPSILRIQQVVRGDSAAYFCASSPSGQHTEAFFGQGTRLTVV.

DNA for the CDR3: TGTGCCAGCAGCTTAGGACTAGCGGTGAACACCGGGGAGCTGTTTTTT. Its translation is CASSLGLAVNTGELFF. This rearrangement joins TRBV11-2 to TRBJ2-2, with 9 bases identical to TRBD2. Germline V gene data show CDR1 as SGHAT and CDR2 as FQNNGV. The CDR3 consists of 16 residues. The junction had 1 base not matched to a gene; V was cut back by 1 base and J by 1 base. Supplemented by reference TRBV11-2 and TRBJ2-2, the full variable domain reads EAGVAQSPRYKIIEKRQSVAFWCNPISGHATLYWYQQILGQGPKLLIQFQNNGVVDDSQLPKDRFSAERLKGVDSTLKIQPAKLEDSAVYLCASSLGLAVNTGELFFGEGSRLTVL.